The 29 T cell receptor beta chains below come from one sample, sequenced in a study of shared clonotypes between healthy human individuals. Sequencing used immunoSEQ multiplex PCR; TCRdb keeps in-frame clones, though not all of them. Of approximately 1,500,000 clones listed, roughly 98% are singletons. The sequenced sample was naive CD4+ T cells sorted from blood. Stated subset: CD45RA+ positively selected. The receptor set was obtained from a man younger than 40 in good health.

The CDR3 DNA follows: TGTGCCAGCAGCTTTGCTGGGGGTGAAAAACTGTTTTTT. Translated, it gives CASSFAGGEKLFF. The chain links TRBV7-8 to TRBJ1-4, with D tentatively TRBD1 (5 bases). This CDR3 comprises 13 residues. Germline CDR1 and CDR2: SGHVS and FQNEAQ. Trimming left V 3 bases short and J 7 bases short, with 9 bases between.

This chain uses TRBV18 with TRBJ2-5; D tentatively reads TRBD1 or TRBD2 (5 bases each). Germline assignment: CDR1 KGHSH and CDR2 LQKENI. The germline V and J ends were trimmed by 6 bases and 5 bases, with 16 bases remaining between them. CDR3 size: 14 residues. The CDR3 coding sequence is TGTGCCAGCTCCCCCGTTGTCGGGACGGAGACCCAGTACTTC. Protein sequence: CASSPVVGTETQYF.

The rearrangement joins TRBV5-1 to TRBJ2-1, with a possible D match to TRBD2 (5 bases). CDR1 is SGHRS, CDR2 YFSETQ, per germline. The CDR3 sequence is 16 residues long. V was pared by 2 bases and J by 0 bases, with 12 bases between. In DNA, the CDR3 is TGCGCCAGCAGCTTTGAGACTACCCGCTCCTACAATGAGCAGTTCTTC. Translated, it gives CASSFETTRSYNEQFF.

V gene TRBV28 combines with J gene TRBJ1-2, with 7 positions matching TRBD1. Germline loops: CDR1 MDHEN, CDR2 SYDVKM. The CDR3 length is 17 residues. V was pared by 6 bases and J by 0 bases, with 13 bases of the junction left unmatched. This chain's CDR3 is CASRRAKGARANYGYTF. The CDR3 DNA sequence: TGTGCCAGCAGGCGGGCCAAGGGGGCGCGGGCTAACTATGGCTACACCTTC.

J is TRBJ1-5 and V is TRBV6-1; D is unclear. CDR1 is MNHNS and CDR2 is SASEGT in the germline V gene. The V and J ends lost 8 bases and 5 bases respectively, with 10 bases between them. There are 12 residues in the CDR3. This CDR3 reads CASWSGYQPQHF. The DNA of the CDR3 is TGTGCCAGCTGGTCGGGATATCAGCCCCAGCATTTT.

This chain joins TRBV2 and TRBJ2-2, with D perhaps given as TRBD1 or TRBD2 (5 bases each). This CDR3 spans 14 amino acids. Germline V lookup: CDR1 SNHLY, CDR2 FYNNEI. V was shortened by 4 bases and J by 4 bases, with 10 bases between the two germline ends. CDR3 residues: CASSGFGATGELFF. The CDR3 DNA sequence: TGTGCCAGCAGTGGATTCGGGGCCACCGGGGAGCTGTTTTTT.

The genes are TRBV29-1 and TRBJ2-5; 8 positions agree with TRBD1. This CDR3 is built from 12 residues. Per the germline V gene, CDR1 is SQVTM and CDR2 is ANQGSEA. V trimming: 8 bases; J trimming: 7 bases; junction bases outside the gene matches: 9. CDR3 region: CSSGQGRATQYF. CDR3 sequence (DNA): TGCAGCTCAGGACAGGGCCGAGCGACCCAGTACTTC. The full variable domain, completed using reference TRBV29-1 and TRBJ2-5, is SAVISQKPSRDICQRGTSLTIQCQVDSQVTMMFWYRQQPGQSLTLIATANQGSEATYESGFVIDKFPISRPNLTFSTLTVSNMSPEDSSIYLCSSGQGRATQYFGPGTRLLVL.

The V gene is TRBV4-1, the J gene TRBJ2-1; perhaps TRBD2 as D (6 bases). The CDR3 covers 17 residues. CDR1 is MGHRA and CDR2 is YSYEKL in the germline V gene. Trimming stripped 0 bases from V and 2 bases from J, with 14 bases between. Here the CDR3 reads CASSQDETRAPYNEQFF. CDR3 in DNA: TGCGCCAGCAGCCAAGATGAGACTAGAGCCCCCTACAATGAGCAGTTCTTC.

The chain recombines TRBV30 with TRBJ2-6; D is unresolved. Trimming cost V 5 bases and J 1 base, with 3 bases left between them. From germline, CDR1 is GTSNPN and CDR2 SVGIG (reference sequence). The CDR3 runs to 12 residues. CDR3 loop: CAWWSGANVLTF. The CDR3 coding sequence is TGTGCCTGGTGGTCTGGGGCCAACGTCCTGACTTTC.

This clone occurred once. This chain joins TRBV6-5 and TRBJ2-7, with D perhaps TRBD2 (5 bases). The V and J ends lost 2 bases and 2 bases respectively, with 10 bases between them. The CDR3 is 14 residues long. CDR1 MNHEY and CDR2 SVGAGI come from the germline V gene. As DNA, the CDR3 is TGTGCCAGCAGTTACACGGGAAAAACCTACGAGCAGTACTTC. It encodes CASSYTGKTYEQYF.

This clone was seen a single time. CDR3 loop: CASSSRTYSYEQYF. The DNA of the CDR3 is TGTGCCAGCAGCTCCCGGACGTACTCCTACGAGCAGTACTTC. The rearrangement links TRBV5-8 to TRBJ2-7, with D unclear. Per germline, CDR1 SGHTS and CDR2 YDEGEE. Trimming shortened V by 3 bases and J by 0 bases, and 10 bases separated the two germline ends. The CDR3 has 14 amino acids.

The chain is built from TRBV11-2 and TRBJ2-6; unclear D gene. CDR3 length: 18 amino acids. Looked up from germline, CDR1 is SGHAT and CDR2 is FQNNGV. Trimming removed 0 bases at V and 0 bases at J, with 12 bases between. The CDR3 DNA is TGTGCCAGCAGCTTAGATTGGCCGCTCCTCTCTGGGGCCAACGTCCTGACTTTC. Translation: CASSLDWPLLSGANVLTF.

The rearrangement uses TRBV2 and TRBJ1-1, with D uncertain. V was clipped by 2 bases and J by 1 base, with 5 bases between them. This CDR3 has 13 residues. Germline CDR1 reads SNHLY; CDR2 reads FYNNEI. CDR3 protein: CASSERQNTEAFF. The DNA of the CDR3 is TGTGCCAGCAGTGAAAGACAGAACACTGAAGCTTTCTTT.

The CDR3 DNA sequence: TGCGCCAGCAGCTTGGGGACTAGTCTCTCCTACAATGAGCAGTTCTTC. Translated: CASSLGTSLSYNEQFF. The chain carries TRBV5-1 and TRBJ2-1; 7 bases align to TRBD2. This CDR3 comprises 16 residues. V dropped 0 bases and J dropped 0; count of bases not matched to a gene: 3. CDR1 is SGHRS and CDR2 is YFSETQ in the germline V gene.

The rearrangement joins TRBV7-2 to TRBJ2-2; possibly TRBD2 for D (5 bases). CDR3 length: 15 amino acids. The V and J ends lost 1 base and 5 bases respectively, with 11 bases between them. Germline V lookup: CDR1 SGHTA, CDR2 FQGNSA. Here the CDR3 reads CASSLVREVTGELFF. The CDR3 DNA is TGTGCCAGCAGCTTAGTTCGGGAAGTAACCGGGGAGCTGTTTTTT.

This rearrangement joins TRBV5-5 to TRBJ2-3, with 15 nucleotides matching TRBD2. Germline V gene sequence: CDR1 SGHKS, CDR2 YYEKEE (reference sequence). CDR3 length equals 16 residues. The ends lost 4 bases at V and 5 bases at J; junction bases unmatched: 5. As DNA, the CDR3 is TGTGCCAGCAGCGTTGGACTAGCGGGAGGGCTAGATACGCAGTATTTT. Amino acid sequence: CASSVGLAGGLDTQYF.

The chain has TRBV18 and TRBJ2-5; D is tentatively TRBD1 or TRBD2 (5 bases each). The germline V and J ends were trimmed by 2 bases and 0 bases, with 19 bases remaining between them. Germline V gives CDR1 KGHSH, CDR2 LQKENI. The length of the CDR3 is 18 residues. The CDR3 DNA sequence: TGTGCCAGCTCACCAACGTCGCCGACAGCCGGGGACCAAGAGACCCAGTACTTC. The encoded protein is CASSPTSPTAGDQETQYF.

This chain connects TRBV5-6 to TRBJ2-3; D may match TRBD1 or TRBD2 (5 bases each). CDR3 length: 15 residues. Trimming stripped 4 bases from V and 2 bases from J, with 14 bases between. Looked up from germline, CDR1 is SGHDT and CDR2 is YYEEEE. Here the CDR3 DNA reads TGTGCCAGCAGCGAGGGGTCTCTTGACACAGATACGCAGTATTTT. Amino acid sequence: CASSEGSLDTDTQYF.

The chain combines TRBV7-2 with TRBJ2-3; tentatively, D is TRBD1 (6 bases). Germline lookup yields CDR1 SGHTA and CDR2 FQGNSA. This CDR3 is built from 15 residues. Trimming left V 5 bases short and J 2 bases short, with 14 bases between. The CDR3 DNA reads as TGTGCCAGCAGCGTAGGGGGTTCCTTCACAGATACGCAGTATTTT. Translation: CASSVGGSFTDTQYF.

The J gene is TRBJ2-7, the V gene TRBV7-2, with D perhaps matching TRBD2 (6 bases). V lost 2 bases and J 1 base, leaving 18 bases between the germline ends. The length of the CDR3 is 17 residues. The germline gives CDR1 SGHTA, CDR2 FQGNSA. The CDR3: CASSLFAGGRRSYEQYF. CDR3 DNA: TGTGCCAGCAGCTTATTCGCAGGTGGGAGGCGATCCTACGAGCAGTACTTC.

The chain has TRBV7-8 and TRBJ2-1; D could derive from TRBD1 or TRBD2 (6 bases each). V was cut by 1 base and J by 6 bases, with 10 bases left in between. Germline CDR1 reads SGHVS; CDR2 reads FQNEAQ. The CDR3 covers 14 residues. The CDR3 DNA sequence: TGTGCCAGCAGCTTAGTACAGGGAGGCAATGAGCAGTTCTTC. As protein: CASSLVQGGNEQFF.

The chain has TRBV19 and TRBJ2-3, with D unresolved. The ends were cut back, 3 bases at V and 6 bases at J, with 16 bases in the middle. Germline assignment: CDR1 LNHDA and CDR2 SQIVND (reference sequence). The CDR3 spans 15 residues. DNA for the CDR3: TGTGCCAGTAGTATTTCTGGGATCCAGGCGGATACGCAGTATTTT. Protein product: CASSISGIQADTQYF.

Concerning this clone: An end of the junction differs from the germline gene, which may be a read error. In the same sample, other DNA sequences code for this CDR3. The chain employs TRBV6-5 and TRBJ2-7; D gene uncertain. CDR3 length: 13 amino acids. Germline V gene lookup returns CDR1 MNHEY and CDR2 SVGAGI. The CDR3 spells CASSYSQVHEQYF. CDR3 nucleotides: TGTGCCAGCAGCTACTCTCAGGTGCACGAGCAGTACTTC.

This chain uses TRBV10-2 with TRBJ2-7, with no clear D. The CDR3 contains 15 residues. Germline CDR1 WSHSY, CDR2 SAAADI. The V end was cut by 6 bases, the J end by 0 bases, with 15 bases between. This CDR3 is CASSALGGLSYEQYF. DNA for the CDR3: TGCGCCAGCAGCGCTTTGGGCGGCCTCTCCTACGAGCAGTACTTC.

This chain connects TRBV10-3 to TRBJ2-1; D gene uncertain. V was trimmed by 5 bases and J by 8 bases, leaving 10 bases between them. This CDR3 is built from 12 residues. CDR1 and CDR2 from the germline V gene are ENHRY and SYGVKD. DNA for the CDR3: TGTGCCATCAGTAGATCTAGGGATGAGCAGTTCTTC. It is translated as CAISRSRDEQFF.

V and J are TRBV5-1 and TRBJ2-1; D ambiguous. The CDR3 extends over 16 amino acids. Per the germline V gene, CDR1 is SGHRS and CDR2 is YFSETQ. The V end lost 4 bases, the J end lost 5 bases, and 19 bases lay between the germline ends. This CDR3 reads CASSRYPRKKNNEQFF. In nucleotides, the CDR3 is TGCGCCAGCAGCCGCTATCCTAGGAAAAAAAACAATGAGCAGTTCTTC. Combining the CDR3 with reference TRBV5-1 and TRBJ2-1 gives the whole variable domain KAGVTQTPRYLIKTRGQQVTLSCSPISGHRSVSWYQQTPGQGLQFLFEYFSETQRNKGNFPGRFSGRQFSNSRSEMNVSTLELGDSALYLCASSRYPRKKNNEQFFGPGTRLTVL.

The genes are TRBV4-1 and TRBJ1-5; 9 nucleotides match TRBD1. The junction had 13 bases not matched to a gene; V was cut back by 3 bases and J by 7 bases. The CDR3 has 17 residues. The germline V gene encodes CDR1 MGHRA and CDR2 YSYEKL. CDR3 residues: CASSHEGRTGVRQPQHF. The DNA for the CDR3 is TGCGCCAGCAGCCATGAGGGCAGGACAGGGGTAAGACAGCCCCAGCATTTT.

The chain links TRBV29-1 to TRBJ1-1; unclear D gene. Between the trimmed V and J ends, which lost 7 bases and 1 base, there was a span of 10 bases. The CDR3 sequence is 12 residues long. Germline V CDR1 and CDR2: SQVTM, ANQGSEA. CDR3 DNA sequence: TGCAGCGCCGTCGACGCGAACACTGAAGCTTTCTTT. It specifies CSAVDANTEAFF.

Concerning this clone itself: The same CDR3 also results from other DNA sequences found in this sample. The chain joins TRBV11-2 to TRBJ2-3; D might be TRBD2 (5 bases). Germline CDR1 and CDR2: SGHAT and FQNNGV. The CDR3 is 13 amino acids. Trimming removed 1 base at V and 4 bases at J, with 6 bases between. CDR3 DNA sequence: TGTGCCAGCAGCTTAGCCGGGGCAGATACGCAGTATTTT. This translates into CASSLAGADTQYF.